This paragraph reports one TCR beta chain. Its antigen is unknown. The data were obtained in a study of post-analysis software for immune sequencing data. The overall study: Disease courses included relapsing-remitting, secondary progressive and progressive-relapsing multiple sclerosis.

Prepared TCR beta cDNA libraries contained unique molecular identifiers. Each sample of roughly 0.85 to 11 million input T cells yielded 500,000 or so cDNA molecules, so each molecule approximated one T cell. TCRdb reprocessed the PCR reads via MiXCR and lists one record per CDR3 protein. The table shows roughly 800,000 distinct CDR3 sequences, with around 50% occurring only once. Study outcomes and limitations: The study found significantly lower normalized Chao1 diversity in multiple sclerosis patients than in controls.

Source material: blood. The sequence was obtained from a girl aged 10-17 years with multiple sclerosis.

This chain's CDR3 is CAIRGGQVANYGYTF. The CDR3 DNA follows: TGTGCCATCAGGGGGGGACAGGTAGCTAACTATGGCTACACCTTC. V is TRBV10-3 and J is TRBJ1-2; 8 nucleotides agree with TRBD1. J was trimmed by 0 bases and V by 6 bases; bases with no gene match: 6. CDR3 size: 15 residues. CDR1 is ENHRY, CDR2 SYGVKD, per germline.